Shown below are 20 T cell receptor beta chains from a single sample sequenced in a study of shared clonotypes between healthy human individuals. Clones were read by immunoSEQ multiplex PCR, and TCRdb kept only the in-frame ones, dropping some. This sample yields about 2 million clones, of which roughly 94% are seen a single time; about 0.13% belongs to the top ten. Material: naive CD4+ T cells sorted from blood. Subset here: CD45RA+ positively selected. Receptor source: a man in his late teens or twenties in good health.

This clone was counted once. This sequence joins TRBV30 and TRBJ2-3, with D unclear. Germline CDR1 and CDR2: GTSNPN and SVGIG (reference sequence). Trimming removed 7 bases from V and 6 bases from J, with 11 bases in between. This CDR3 comprises 11 residues. The CDR3 DNA reads as TGTGCCTACTCCCGAGCGGATACGCAGTATTTT. Its protein product is CAYSRADTQYF. The variable domain in full, completed from reference TRBV30 and TRBJ2-3, reads SQTIHQWPATLVQPVGSPLSLECTVEGTSNPNLYWYRQAAGRGLQLLFYSVGIGQISSEVPQNLSASRPQDRQFILSSKKLLLSDSGFYLCAYSRADTQYFGPGTRLTVL.

The chain has TRBV5-1 and TRBJ2-7; 12 bases fit TRBD1. Per germline, CDR1 SGHRS and CDR2 YFSETQ. The CDR3 is made up of 15 amino acids. V lost 6 bases to trimming and J lost 3 bases; unmatched junction nucleotides: 7. The CDR3 sequence: CASKSGQGAIYEQYF. The DNA for the CDR3 is TGCGCCAGCAAGTCGGGACAGGGGGCCATCTACGAGCAGTACTTC.

The chain is built from TRBV6-5 and TRBJ2-6, with D unresolved. The V and J ends lost 6 bases and 0 bases respectively, with 6 bases between them. The germline CDR1 and CDR2 sequences are MNHEY and SVGAGI. This CDR3 region has 14 residues. The CDR3: CASRTSSGANVLTF. The CDR3 bases are TGTGCCAGCAGGACGAGCTCTGGGGCCAACGTCCTGACTTTC.

The V call is TRBV5-1, the J call TRBJ2-5, with D perhaps being TRBD1 or TRBD2 (5 bases each). The CDR3 extends over 14 amino acids. V was pared by 5 bases and J by 5 bases, with 16 bases between. The germline gives CDR1 SGHRS, CDR2 YFSETQ. DNA of the CDR3: TGCGCCAGCAGACGTCCGGGGACCGGGGAGACCCAGTACTTC. It encodes CASRRPGTGETQYF.

The rearrangement links TRBV6-1 to TRBJ1-6; no clear D. The germline CDR1 and CDR2 sequences are MNHNS and SASEGT. V lost 7 bases to trimming and J lost 6 bases, with 10 bases between them. This CDR3 has 13 residues. CDR3 nucleotides: TGTGCCAGCAACGACCTCGGTAATTCACCCCTCCACTTT. Translating it yields CASNDLGNSPLHF.

The V and J genes are TRBV30 and TRBJ2-2; the D gene could be TRBD1 or TRBD2 (6 bases each). There are 14 residues in the CDR3. Trimming stripped 0 bases from V and 6 bases from J, with 11 bases between. Germline-derived CDR1 and CDR2 are GTSNPN and SVGIG (reference sequence). The chain's CDR3 is CAWSVQGGSGELFF. CDR3 in DNA: TGTGCCTGGAGTGTACAAGGGGGGTCCGGGGAGCTGTTTTTT. Full variable domain (outside the CDR3, taken from reference TRBV30 and TRBJ2-2): SQTIHQWPATLVQPVGSPLSLECTVEGTSNPNLYWYRQAAGRGLQLLFYSVGIGQISSEVPQNLSASRPQDRQFILSSKKLLLSDSGFYLCAWSVQGGSGELFFGEGSRLTVL.

The chain has TRBV7-9 and TRBJ2-7, with D hard to call. The CDR3 extends over 11 amino acids. Germline CDR1 SEHNR, CDR2 FQNEAQ (reference sequence). Trimming removed 7 bases at V and 3 bases at J, with 7 bases between. DNA of the CDR3: TGTGCCAGCACCCTCAACTACGAGCAGTACTTC. It translates to CASTLNYEQYF.

In nucleotides, the CDR3 is TGTGCCATCAGCGCCGGGACAGGGGGCCTCTATGGCTACACCTTC. Translated, it gives CAISAGTGGLYGYTF. The gene calls are TRBV10-3 and TRBJ1-2, with 12 bases lining up with TRBD1. Germline CDR1 is ENHRY and CDR2 is SYGVKD. The V gene end was trimmed by 6 bases and the J gene end by 4 bases; junction bases not matched to a gene: 6. The CDR3 contains 15 residues.

The chain carries TRBV6-5 and TRBJ2-2; D is uncertain. Looked up from germline, CDR1 is MNHEY and CDR2 is SVGAGI. The CDR3 contains 13 residues. The V gene lost 0 bases and the J gene lost 7 bases, with 6 bases spanning the gap. The CDR3 coding sequence is TGTGCCAGCAGTTACTCACGGGTCGGGGAGCTGTTTTTT. It yields the protein CASSYSRVGELFF.

V usage is TRBV30 and J usage is TRBJ2-2; 8 bases fit TRBD1. Germline V gene data show CDR1 as GTSNPN and CDR2 as SVGIG (reference sequence). The CDR3 is 13 amino acids. V lost 1 base and J lost 6; bases outside the gene matches: 1. The CDR3 sequence is CAWSEQGAGELFF. The CDR3, as DNA: TGTGCCTGGAGTGAACAGGGGGCCGGGGAGCTGTTTTTT.

The chain carries TRBV4-2 and TRBJ1-6; D uncertain. V lost 1 base to trimming and J lost 10 bases, with 5 bases between them. Germline CDR1 reads LGHNA; CDR2 reads YNFKEQ. This CDR3 region has 12 residues. CDR3 coding DNA: TGTGCCAGCAGCCAAGGGGTCTCACCCCTCCACTTT. Residues: CASSQGVSPLHF.

The chain joins TRBV6-6 to TRBJ2-7; D may be TRBD1 or TRBD2 (5 bases each). V shed 0 bases and J shed 2 bases, with 14 bases lying between them. The CDR3 sequence is 16 residues long. Germline V gene lookup returns CDR1 MNHNY and CDR2 SVGAGI (reference sequence). This CDR3 is CASSYSRGDRTYEQYF. The DNA of the CDR3 is TGTGCCAGCAGTTACTCACGGGGAGACAGAACCTACGAGCAGTACTTC.

V gene TRBV2 combines with J gene TRBJ1-1; 7 bases line up with TRBD1. V lost 5 bases, J lost 5 bases, and 5 bases stayed unmatched. Germline V lookup: CDR1 SNHLY, CDR2 FYNNEI. This CDR3 spans 13 amino acids. The DNA for the CDR3 is TGTGCCAGCAGTCCTCTCAGGGGGACTGAAGCTTTCTTT. Translated, it gives CASSPLRGTEAFF.

The chain uses TRBV4-1 and TRBJ2-1; 15 bases line up with TRBD2. The length of the CDR3 is 16 residues. Germline V CDR1 and CDR2: MGHRA, YSYEKL. V shed 2 bases, J shed 13 bases, and the junction held 9 bases outside the gene matches. Here the CDR3 DNA reads TGCGCCAGCAGCCAAATCCCTGGGACTAGCGGGGGGTATCAGTTCTTC. It codes for CASSQIPGTSGGYQFF.

This chain links TRBV7-6 with TRBJ2-5; weak D call: TRBD2 (6 bases). The CDR3 has 14 amino acids. Deletions cut 5 bases from V and 4 bases from J, with 14 bases between. Germline CDR1 reads SGHVS; CDR2 reads FNYEAQ. The CDR3 protein is CASSPRRGGETQYF. DNA of the CDR3: TGTGCCAGCAGCCCCCGTCGGGGAGGAGAGACCCAGTACTTC.

This chain links TRBV19 with TRBJ2-3; D is possibly TRBD1 (6 bases). The CDR3 runs 16 residues. In germline, CDR1 is LNHDA, CDR2 SQIVND (reference sequence). The V gene lost 3 bases and the J gene lost 3 bases, with 16 bases spanning the gap. Here the CDR3 DNA reads TGTGCCAGTAGTATGAGTCAGGGGATCGGTACAGATACGCAGTATTTT. It translates to CASSMSQGIGTDTQYF.

A remark on this clone: This may come from a read error, since a much larger clone is one base off. Other DNA sequences from this sample encode an identical CDR3 as well. The genes are TRBV30 and TRBJ1-1; a weak D match, TRBD1 (5 bases). The CDR3 is 13 residues long. V lost 0 bases and J lost 2, with 7 bases in between. Germline V lookup: CDR1 GTSNPN, CDR2 SVGIG (reference sequence). In nucleotides, the CDR3 is TGTGCCTGGAGTGTAAGGGGAAACACTGAAGCTTTCTTT. Protein product: CAWSVRGNTEAFF.

Turning to this clone: This sample includes further DNA sequences coding for the same CDR3. This chain uses TRBV6-5 with TRBJ2-7; 11 bases map to TRBD1. Germline CDR1 and CDR2: MNHEY and SVGAGI. The CDR3 is made up of 15 amino acids. J gave up 5 bases and V 0 bases, and 3 bases lay outside the gene matches. CDR3 amino acids: CASSYSWTGGNEQYF. CDR3 bases: TGTGCCAGCAGTTACTCGTGGACAGGGGGCAACGAGCAGTACTTC.

The J gene is TRBJ2-3, the V gene TRBV5-1, with 8 bases lining up with TRBD1. This CDR3 spans 17 amino acids. Germline V gene data show CDR1 as SGHRS and CDR2 as YFSETQ. The trim removed 1 base at V and 4 bases at J, leaving 11 bases unmatched. The CDR3 is CASSLFRTGLSSDTQYF. The CDR3, as DNA: TGCGCCAGCAGCTTGTTCCGGACAGGGTTATCTTCAGATACGCAGTATTTT. The full variable domain, with the rest looked up from reference TRBV5-1 and TRBJ2-3, is KAGVTQTPRYLIKTRGQQVTLSCSPISGHRSVSWYQQTPGQGLQFLFEYFSETQRNKGNFPGRFSGRQFSNSRSEMNVSTLELGDSALYLCASSLFRTGLSSDTQYFGPGTRLTVL.

In DNA, the CDR3 is TGTGCCAGCAAAACTAGCGGTGCGGGGACCCAGTACTTC. The encoded protein is CASKTSGAGTQYF. The chain links TRBV6-6 to TRBJ2-5; TRBD2 matches 8 bases. V dropped 7 bases and J dropped 7; count of bases not matched to a gene: 8. Germline values: CDR1 MNHNY, CDR2 SVGAGI (reference sequence). The CDR3 is 13 residues long.